Shown below are 23 T cell receptor beta chains from a single sample sequenced in a study of blood T cell repertoires in COVID-19. The repertoire was sequenced with immunoSEQ multiplex PCR; TCRdb's copy has only in-frame clones and lacks some. The sample records 60,000 to 90,000 clones, roughly 89% being singletons. Sequenced: peripheral blood. The receptors were sampled from an elderly woman with active or convalescent COVID-19.

This CDR3 reads CASTPDGGNTGELFF. The CDR3 DNA follows: TGTGCCAGCACCCCAGACGGAGGGAACACCGGGGAGCTGTTTTTT. The chain combines TRBV9 with TRBJ2-2, with D maybe TRBD2 (5 bases). V lost 6 bases and J 1 base, leaving 13 bases between the germline ends. Germline V gene sequence: CDR1 SGDLS, CDR2 YYNGEE. This CDR3 is built from 15 residues. Together with reference TRBV9 and TRBJ2-2, the CDR3 gives the full variable domain: DSGVTQTPKHLITATGQRVTLRCSPRSGDLSVYWYQQSLDQGLQFLIQYYNGEERAKGNILERFSAQQFPDLHSELNLSSLELGDSALYFCASTPDGGNTGELFFGEGSRLTVL.

The CDR3 here is CASTFNRGGADTQYF. In DNA, the CDR3 is TGTGCCAGCACCTTTAACAGGGGTGGGGCAGATACGCAGTATTTT. The V gene is TRBV7-2, the J gene TRBJ2-3, with TRBD1 matching over 7 bases. The germline V gene has CDR1 SGHTA and CDR2 FQGNSA. This CDR3 has 15 residues. V lost 7 bases to trimming and J lost 4 bases; unmatched junction nucleotides: 11.

The table lists this clone with a few counts. The chain combines TRBV19 with TRBJ2-2, with 9 bases fitting TRBD1. The ends lost 5 bases at V and 5 bases at J; junction bases unmatched: 6. This CDR3 has 15 amino acids. The V gene's germline CDR1 is LNHDA and CDR2 SQIVND (reference sequence). CDR3 in DNA: TGTGCCAGTAGTCCCTGGACAGGGGAAACCGGGGAGCTGTTTTTT. Amino acids: CASSPWTGETGELFF.

The CDR3 DNA is TGTGCCAGCAGGAACGGACCGGGAATGAACACTGAAGCTTTCTTT. This sequence encodes CASRNGPGMNTEAFF. The rearrangement uses TRBV7-2 and TRBJ1-1; D not certain. This CDR3 is built from 15 residues. Deletions cut 6 bases from V and 0 bases from J, with 14 bases between. Germline V lookup: CDR1 SGHTA, CDR2 FQGNSA.

The V call is TRBV28, the J call TRBJ2-3, with D perhaps TRBD2 (7 bases). Looked up from germline, CDR1 is MDHEN and CDR2 is SYDVKM. V was pared by 8 bases and J by 1 base, with 13 bases between. This CDR3 has 14 amino acids. The CDR3 nucleotides read TGTGCCAGCGGGAGAGGGGGGGGCACAGATACGCAGTATTTT. Its protein is CASGRGGGTDTQYF.

This clone has just a few counts. The germline gene is not matched at one end of the junction; a read error may be the cause. This sequence joins TRBV7-7 and TRBJ2-3; 9 bases match TRBD1. Looked up from germline, CDR1 is SSHAT and CDR2 is FNYEAQ (reference sequence). The CDR3 consists of 15 residues. CDR3 nucleotides: TGTGCTAGCAGCCTTGGACAGGGGCGCACAGATACGCAGTATTTT. Its protein is CASSLGQGRTDTQYF. The complete variable domain, with remaining parts taken from reference TRBV7-7 and TRBJ2-3, reads GAGVSQSPRYKVTKRGQDVTLRCDPISSHATLYWYQQALGQGPEFLTYFNYEAQPDKSGLPSDRFSAERPEGSISTLTIQRTEQRDSAMYRCASSLGQGRTDTQYFGPGTRLTVL.

This clone showed up just once. The CDR3 nucleotides read TGTGCCAGCAGCCAATACGGGTCCAAGCAGTTCTTC. Translating it yields CASSQYGSKQFF. The rearrangement uses TRBV16 and TRBJ2-1; no clear D. CDR3 length: 12 residues. The V end was cut by 1 base, the J end by 11 bases, with 9 bases between. The germline gives CDR1 KGHSY, CDR2 FQNENV.

The rearrangement uses TRBV5-1 and TRBJ1-4; 9 positions agree with TRBD1. Per germline, CDR1 SGHRS and CDR2 YFSETQ. This CDR3 is 13 amino acids long. The V segment lost 0 bases and the J segment 14 bases; nucleotides outside the gene matches: 5. This CDR3 reads CASSLDGTGRLFF. The CDR3 DNA follows: TGCGCCAGCAGCTTGGACGGGACAGGGAGGCTGTTTTTT. The variable domain in full, with the rest retrieved from reference TRBV5-1 and TRBJ1-4, is KAGVTQTPRYLIKTRGQQVTLSCSPISGHRSVSWYQQTPGQGLQFLFEYFSETQRNKGNFPGRFSGRQFSNSRSEMNVSTLELGDSALYLCASSLDGTGRLFFGSGTQLSVL.

This chain connects TRBV23-1 to TRBJ1-1; D may be TRBD1 (5 bases). TRBV23-1 is annotated as an ORF whose role is uncertain. Trimming pared 2 bases from V and 0 bases from J, leaving 13 bases between. The CDR3 covers 16 residues. CDR3 bases: TGCGCCAGCAGTCAAGGGGCCAGCCCCTTGAACACTGAAGCTTTCTTT. Its protein is CASSQGASPLNTEAFF.

The chain employs TRBV5-1 and TRBJ2-6; no clear D gene. From germline, CDR1 is SGHRS and CDR2 YFSETQ. This CDR3 spans 15 amino acids. V was trimmed by 0 bases and J by 0 bases, leaving 4 bases between them. CDR3 loop: CASSLGLSGANVLTF. Here the CDR3 DNA reads TGCGCCAGCAGCTTGGGACTCTCTGGGGCCAACGTCCTGACTTTC.

The chain recombines TRBV2 with TRBJ1-5; D is possibly TRBD1 (5 bases). Germline loops: CDR1 SNHLY, CDR2 FYNNEI. The length of the CDR3 is 14 residues. V was trimmed by 7 bases and J by 4 bases, leaving 14 bases between them. The CDR3 spells CASKWGGRNQPQHF. The CDR3 DNA sequence: TGTGCCAGCAAATGGGGGGGAAGAAATCAGCCCCAGCATTTT.

In this sample, this clone turned up once. The chain carries TRBV30 and TRBJ2-1, with TRBD1 matching over 10 bases. The germline gives CDR1 GTSNPN, CDR2 SVGIG (reference sequence). This CDR3 contains 16 residues. V was pared by 2 bases and J by 2 bases, with 6 bases of the junction left unmatched. In DNA, the CDR3 is TGTGCCTGGAGTAAGGGGACAGGGGTAACCTACAATGAGCAGTTCTTC. This codes for CAWSKGTGVTYNEQFF.

This clone was observed once. The chain recombines TRBV6-5 with TRBJ1-2, with D possibly matching TRBD1 (5 bases). Germline CDR1 and CDR2: MNHEY and SVGAGI. Trimming stripped 4 bases from V and 8 bases from J, with 11 bases between. The CDR3 consists of 12 residues. The CDR3: CASSWRGRGYTF. CDR3 nucleotide sequence: TGTGCCAGCAGTTGGAGGGGCCGCGGCTACACCTTC.

The chain employs TRBV19 and TRBJ2-2; D not resolved. Between the trimmed V and J ends, which lost 5 bases and 6 bases, there was a span of 10 bases. This CDR3 comprises 13 residues. Germline CDR1 and CDR2: LNHDA and SQIVND (reference sequence). CDR3 nucleotide sequence: TGTGCCAGTAGTGCACAGAGATCCGGGGAGCTGTTTTTT. Amino acids: CASSAQRSGELFF. Together with reference TRBV19 and TRBJ2-2, the CDR3 gives the full variable domain: DGGITQSPKYLFRKEGQNVTLSCEQNLNHDAMYWYRQDPGQGLRLIYYSQIVNDFQKGDIAEGYSVSREKKESFPLTVTSAQKNPTAFYLCASSAQRSGELFFGEGSRLTVL.

J is TRBJ1-2 and V is TRBV7-2; D gene ambiguous. The CDR3 spans 14 residues. Trimming stripped 2 bases from V and 8 bases from J, with 15 bases between. Germline CDR1 SGHTA, CDR2 FQGNSA. CDR3 in DNA: TGTGCCAGCAGCTTAAGCAGACAAATGAGAGGCTACACCTTC. Translated: CASSLSRQMRGYTF.

The chain uses TRBV4-2 and TRBJ2-1; TRBD2 might be the D (6 bases). The CDR3 extends over 16 amino acids. Germline CDR1 reads LGHNA; CDR2 reads YNFKEQ. V was clipped by 4 bases and J by 1 base, with 14 bases between them. The CDR3 bases are TGTGCCAGCAGCCTTTCGGCGGGGACGTCCTACAATGAGCAGTTCTTC. Its translation: CASSLSAGTSYNEQFF.

The V gene is TRBV15, the J gene TRBJ2-5; D perhaps matches TRBD1 (7 bases). The CDR3 loop spans 13 amino acids. V was trimmed by 7 bases and J by 5 bases, leaving 14 bases between them. The germline V gene has CDR1 LNHNV and CDR2 YYDKDF (reference sequence). CDR3 protein: CATTSGGRETQYF. CDR3 coding DNA: TGTGCCACCACCTCAGGGGGGAGGGAGACCCAGTACTTC.

This chain's CDR3 is CASSGELNTEAFF. CDR3 sequence (DNA): TGTGCCAGCTCTGGGGAGTTGAACACTGAAGCTTTCTTT. V is TRBV18 and J is TRBJ1-1; D is uncertain. This CDR3 has 13 amino acids. Germline CDR1 reads KGHSH; CDR2 reads LQKENI. Trimming took off 6 bases at V and 0 bases at J, with 8 bases between the two ends.

This clone was detected only once. The chain combines TRBV2 with TRBJ2-2, with D perhaps TRBD2 (8 bases). V was trimmed by 1 base and J by 6 bases, leaving 21 bases between them. Germline loops: CDR1 SNHLY, CDR2 FYNNEI. CDR3 length equals 18 residues. The CDR3 DNA sequence: TGTGCCAGCAGTGAAGGGACAGGACTAGCCAATCTCCCCGGGGAGCTGTTTTTT. Translation: CASSEGTGLANLPGELFF.

The rearrangement joins TRBV21-1 to TRBJ1-5. TRBV21-1 is shown as a pseudogene. The CDR3 totals 14 residues. The CDR3 spells CASSKASGRQPQHF. The DNA of the CDR3 is TGTGCCAGCAGCAAAGCAAGCGGCCGACAGCCCCAGCATTTT.

The V call is TRBV11-3, the J call TRBJ2-3; 9 bases are a match to TRBD2. The CDR3 spans 15 residues. Per germline, CDR1 SGHNT and CDR2 YENEEA. The junction had 6 bases not matched to a gene; V was cut back by 0 bases and J by 8 bases. The CDR3 coding sequence is TGTGCCAGCAGCTTAGAGTCTAGCGGGGTCGCTACGCAGTATTTT. This translates into CASSLESSGVATQYF.

This clone was counted at least ten times. CDR3 loop: CASSTSGDEQYF. In DNA form, the CDR3 reads TGCGCCAGCAGTACCTCAGGGGACGAGCAGTACTTC. This sequence joins TRBV5-1 and TRBJ2-7; tentatively, D is TRBD1 (6 bases). The V end was cut by 5 bases, the J end by 5 bases, with 11 bases between. This CDR3 has 12 residues. The V gene's germline CDR1 is SGHRS and CDR2 YFSETQ.

The chain employs TRBV19 and TRBJ2-7; 14 bases are a match to TRBD2. The ends lost 7 bases at V and 10 bases at J; junction bases unmatched: 9. The CDR3 runs to 14 residues. Germline CDR1 is LNHDA and CDR2 is SQIVND (reference sequence). This CDR3 is CASMNHGTSGGQYF. DNA for the CDR3: TGTGCCAGTATGAACCACGGGACTAGCGGGGGCCAGTACTTC. The full variable domain, completed using reference TRBV19 and TRBJ2-7, is DGGITQSPKYLFRKEGQNVTLSCEQNLNHDAMYWYRQDPGQGLRLIYYSQIVNDFQKGDIAEGYSVSREKKESFPLTVTSAQKNPTAFYLCASMNHGTSGGQYFGPGTRLTVT.